Presented here are 8 T cell receptor beta chains from one specimen sequenced in a study of Ad26.COV2.S vaccination and SARS-CoV-2 variants. Data came from immunoSEQ multiplex PCR; TCRdb stores just in-frame clones and leaves some out. The data hold around 310,000 clones, with 90% observed a single time. Treatment of the sample: around 19 received Ad26.COV2.S at low or high dose, single or two shots; several received placebo; per-sample allocation not given. After the first vaccine or placebo injection, samples were drawn on day 63. The sequenced sample was peripheral blood, obtained in a trial of Ad26.COV2.S vaccine versus placebo. These TCRs come from a person aged 18-65 years who received the Ad26.COV2.S COVID-19 vaccine or a placebo.

The chain carries TRBV7-2 and TRBJ1-5; unclear D gene. V was shortened by 0 bases and J by 6 bases, with 15 bases between the two germline ends. CDR1 is SGHTA and CDR2 is FQGNSA in the germline V gene. The CDR3 has 16 amino acids. The CDR3: CASSLAGPGEAQPQHF. The CDR3 bases are TGTGCCAGCAGCTTAGCTGGCCCGGGTGAGGCTCAGCCCCAGCATTTT.

The rearrangement links TRBV25-1 to TRBJ1-5, with D possibly matching TRBD1 (5 bases). V was clipped by 1 base and J by 1 base, with 8 bases between them. The CDR3 sequence is 15 residues long. In germline, CDR1 is MGHDK, CDR2 SYGVNS. The CDR3 sequence is CASSEWGDSNQPQHF. The CDR3, as DNA: TGTGCCAGCAGTGAATGGGGGGACAGCAATCAGCCCCAGCATTTT.

The rearrangement links TRBV4-1 to TRBJ1-1; D is possibly TRBD1 (5 bases). Trimming shortened V by 0 bases and J by 3 bases, and 14 bases separated the two germline ends. Germline-derived CDR1 and CDR2 are MGHRA and YSYEKL. This CDR3 has 16 residues. The CDR3 DNA sequence: TGCGCCAGCAGCCAAGATCTACTAGACAGTTACACTGAAGCTTTCTTT. This sequence encodes CASSQDLLDSYTEAFF.

V gene TRBV18 combines with J gene TRBJ1-1; perhaps TRBD1 as D (5 bases). The germline CDR1 and CDR2 sequences are KGHSH and LQKENI. There are 18 residues in the CDR3. Deletions cut 2 bases from V and 6 bases from J, with 25 bases between. This CDR3 reads CASSPSPENPGDGAEAFF. CDR3 sequence (DNA): TGTGCCAGCTCACCATCCCCAGAAAACCCCGGGGACGGAGCTGAAGCTTTCTTT.

This chain links TRBV7-9 with TRBJ2-2; 10 bases agree with TRBD1. CDR1 and CDR2 from the germline V gene are SEHNR and FQNEAQ (reference sequence). This CDR3 has 15 amino acids. After removal of 5 bases from V and 4 bases from J, the junction contained 4 bases not matched to a gene. The DNA for the CDR3 is TGTGCCAGCAGCGTGGGACAGGGGTCCACCGGGGAGCTGTTTTTT. Amino acid sequence: CASSVGQGSTGELFF.

This chain connects TRBV12-3 or TRBV12-4 to TRBJ1-1; D might be TRBD1 (5 bases). The CDR3 contains 13 residues. V lost 6 bases, J lost 2 bases, and 10 bases lay in between. The CDR3 nucleotides are TGTGCCAGCAGGGTCGGGACCAACACTGAAGCTTTCTTT. Encoded protein: CASRVGTNTEAFF.

This clone was found once. The chain is built from TRBV9 and TRBJ1-2; D is unresolved. Germline lookup yields CDR1 SGDLS and CDR2 YYNGEE. This CDR3 comprises 16 residues. The ends were cut back, 0 bases at V and 6 bases at J, with 18 bases in the middle. CDR3 in amino acids: CASSVEGSSPPDGYTF. CDR3 in DNA: TGTGCCAGCAGCGTAGAAGGGTCCAGTCCCCCCGATGGCTACACCTTC.

The chain joins TRBV15 to TRBJ2-1; the D is unclear. Germline CDR1 reads LNHNV; CDR2 reads YYDKDF (reference sequence). This CDR3 region has 13 residues. V was cut by 1 base and J by 8 bases, with 9 bases left in between. The CDR3 protein is CATSRAPQDEQFF. CDR3 nucleotide sequence: TGTGCCACCAGCAGAGCTCCCCAGGATGAGCAGTTCTTC.